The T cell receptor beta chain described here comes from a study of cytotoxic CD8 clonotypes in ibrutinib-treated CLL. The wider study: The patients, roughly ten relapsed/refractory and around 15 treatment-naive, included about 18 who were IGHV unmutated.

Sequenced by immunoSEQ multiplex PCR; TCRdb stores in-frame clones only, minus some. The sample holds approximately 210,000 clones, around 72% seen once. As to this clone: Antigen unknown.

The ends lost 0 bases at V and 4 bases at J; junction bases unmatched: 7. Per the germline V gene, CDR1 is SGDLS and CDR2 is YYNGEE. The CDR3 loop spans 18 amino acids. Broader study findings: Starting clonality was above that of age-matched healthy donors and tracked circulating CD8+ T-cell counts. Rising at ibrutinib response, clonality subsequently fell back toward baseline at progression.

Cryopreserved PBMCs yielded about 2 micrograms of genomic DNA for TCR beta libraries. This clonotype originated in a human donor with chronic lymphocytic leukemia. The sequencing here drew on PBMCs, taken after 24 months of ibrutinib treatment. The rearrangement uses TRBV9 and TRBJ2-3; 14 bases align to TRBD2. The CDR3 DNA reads TGTGCCAGCAGCGTAGGGGGACTAGCGGGAGATCTCGCAGATACGCAGTATTTT. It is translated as CASSVGGLAGDLADTQYF.